The 16 T cell receptor beta chains in this list originate from one sample, sequenced in a study of blood T cell repertoires in COVID-19 (dated by TCRdb to 2020 to 2021). The library came from the immunoSEQ multiplex PCR assay. TCRdb's version of the immuneACCESS table is confined to in-frame rearrangements and falls short of the full clone set. An unresolved V gene accounts for under half of the shortfall where checked; the remainder is of unknown origin. The sample table records hundreds of thousands of clones; around 85% of these occur just once. The ten largest clones take up 3.1% of the sample. Material for sequencing was PBMCs or T cells enriched from blood (not recorded which). These TCRs come from a woman aged 50 to 60 in a cohort exposed to, infected with or recovered from COVID-19 (not recorded which).

V is TRBV19 and J is TRBJ2-7; a weak D match, TRBD2 (6 bases). The germline V gene encodes CDR1 LNHDA and CDR2 SQIVND (reference sequence). V dropped 4 bases and J dropped 7 bases, with 17 bases sitting between them. The CDR3 contains 14 residues. This CDR3 is CASSNQLAGGEQYF. DNA for the CDR3: TGTGCCAGTAGTAATCAACTAGCCGGAGGGGAGCAGTACTTC. Full variable domain (rest looked up from reference TRBV19 and TRBJ2-7): DGGITQSPKYLFRKEGQNVTLSCEQNLNHDAMYWYRQDPGQGLRLIYYSQIVNDFQKGDIAEGYSVSREKKESFPLTVTSAQKNPTAFYLCASSNQLAGGEQYFGPGTRLTVT.

This chain uses TRBV2 with TRBJ2-2, with a tentative D call TRBD1 (6 bases). This CDR3 has 13 amino acids. Per germline, CDR1 SNHLY and CDR2 FYNNEI. V was pared by 7 bases and J by 4 bases, with 10 bases between. CDR3 in amino acids: CASNREATGELFF. The CDR3 DNA follows: TGTGCCAGCAACAGGGAAGCCACCGGGGAGCTGTTTTTT.

This rearrangement joins TRBV6-2 or TRBV6-3 to TRBJ2-5; 12 bases are shared with TRBD2. The CDR3 has 17 residues. After removal of 3 bases from V and 7 bases from J, the junction contained 12 bases not matched to a gene. Germline V gives CDR1 MNHEY, CDR2 SVGEGT. In DNA form, the CDR3 reads TGTGCCAGCAGTTATCGTCTAGCGGGGGGGCCGGAGCGGACCCAGTACTTC. It specifies CASSYRLAGGPERTQYF.

V gene TRBV4-2 combines with J gene TRBJ1-1; D might be TRBD1 (5 bases). The CDR3 is 14 residues long. Germline V CDR1 and CDR2: LGHNA, YNFKEQ. Trimming took 0 bases from V and 4 from J, leaving 9 bases between them. For the CDR3, the DNA is TGTGCCAGCAGCCAAGAGGCAGGGTTCACTGAAGCTTTCTTT. Encoded protein: CASSQEAGFTEAFF.

The genes are TRBV19 and TRBJ2-7; 11 bases are shared with TRBD1. There are 16 residues in the CDR3. Germline-derived CDR1 and CDR2 are LNHDA and SQIVND (reference sequence). Trimming at V came to 4 bases and at J to 3 bases, leaving 8 bases not matched to a gene. The CDR3 protein is CASSKGQGAIIYEQYF. Written as DNA, the CDR3 is TGTGCCAGTAGTAAAGGACAGGGGGCGATAATCTACGAGCAGTACTTC.

The gene calls are TRBV5-1 and TRBJ2-2; D gene uncertain. Per the germline V gene, CDR1 is SGHRS and CDR2 is YFSETQ. V lost 0 bases to trimming and J lost 3 bases, with 6 bases between them. The CDR3 is made up of 14 amino acids. CDR3 sequence (DNA): TGCGCCAGCAGCTTGGGAGGTCACACCGGGGAGCTGTTTTTT. The encoded protein is CASSLGGHTGELFF.

The CDR3, as DNA: TGTGCCAGTAGATCTTCCAGGGTTACTAATGAAAAACTGTTTTTT. Residues: CASRSSRVTNEKLFF. V gene TRBV19 combines with J gene TRBJ1-4; TRBD1 might be the D (5 bases). Per germline, CDR1 LNHDA and CDR2 SQIVND (reference sequence). Trimming took 6 bases from V and 2 from J, leaving 13 bases between them. This CDR3 contains 15 residues.

V gene TRBV24-1 combines with J gene TRBJ1-1, with no clear D. Germline assignment: CDR1 KGHDR and CDR2 SFDVKD. This CDR3 has 13 amino acids. Between the trimmed V and J ends, which lost 10 bases and 6 bases, there was a span of 17 bases. CDR3 in amino acids: CATEGPTGAEAFF. CDR3 nucleotide sequence: TGTGCCACGGAGGGCCCTACTGGCGCTGAAGCTTTCTTT.

V and J are TRBV9 and TRBJ2-1; 13 positions agree with TRBD2. CDR3 length: 16 residues. Germline CDR1 and CDR2: SGDLS and YYNGEE. J lost 9 bases, V lost 3 bases, and 9 bases had no gene match. CDR3 amino acids: CASSAPGLAGFGEQFF. The CDR3 DNA reads TGTGCCAGCAGCGCACCGGGACTAGCGGGGTTCGGTGAGCAGTTCTTC.

V gene TRBV24-1 combines with J gene TRBJ2-3; TRBD1 matches 7 bases. CDR1 is KGHDR, CDR2 SFDVKD, per germline. The ends lost 4 bases at V and 5 bases at J; junction bases unmatched: 2. The CDR3 totals 13 residues. The DNA for the CDR3 is TGTGCCACCAGTGAGCCAGGGGGAGATACGCAGTATTTT. Its protein is CATSEPGGDTQYF.

The chain has TRBV7-3 and TRBJ2-1; 8 nucleotides align to TRBD2. The junction had 7 bases not matched to a gene; V was cut back by 5 bases and J by 4 bases. The CDR3 has 15 amino acids. CDR1 and CDR2 from the germline V gene are SGHTA and FQGTGA. Here the CDR3 DNA reads TGTGCCAGCAGCACAGGACTAGCTTCGTACAATGAGCAGTTCTTC. Residues: CASSTGLASYNEQFF.

The chain uses TRBV30 and TRBJ1-2; D unresolved. CDR3 length: 14 residues. CDR1 and CDR2 (germline): GTSNPN, SVGIG (reference sequence). V was cut by 2 bases and J by 3 bases, with 13 bases left in between. In nucleotides, the CDR3 is TGTGCCTGGAGTCAGGAGCGGGGTCACTATGGCTACACCTTC. Translating gives CAWSQERGHYGYTF.

The chain has TRBV4-3 and TRBJ2-7; 8 bases are a match to TRBD2. Germline trimming cut 1 base from V and 4 bases from J; bases unmatched to any gene: 9. CDR1 is LGHNA, CDR2 YSLEER, per germline. The CDR3 is made up of 16 amino acids. The CDR3 loop is CASSQVQAGDYYEQYF. CDR3 bases: TGCGCCAGCAGCCAAGTCCAAGCGGGGGATTATTACGAGCAGTACTTC.

The chain recombines TRBV7-6 with TRBJ2-6, with D possibly being TRBD2 (5 bases). The CDR3 runs to 18 residues. V was cut by 1 base and J by 2 bases, with 15 bases left in between. Looked up from germline, CDR1 is SGHVS and CDR2 is FNYEAQ. The DNA for the CDR3 is TGTGCCAGCAGCTTAGACGTGGACTTGGGGACTGGGGCCAACGTCCTGACTTTC. This translates into CASSLDVDLGTGANVLTF. The entire variable domain, with the rest obtained from reference TRBV7-6 and TRBJ2-6, is as follows: GAGVSQSPRYKVTKRGQDVALRCDPISGHVSLYWYRQALGQGPEFLTYFNYEAQQDKSGLPNDRFSAERPEGSISTLTIQRTEQRDSAMYRCASSLDVDLGTGANVLTFGAGSRLTVL.

The chain carries TRBV29-1 and TRBJ1-1; 7 bases map to TRBD1. This CDR3 has 13 residues. Per the germline V gene, CDR1 is SQVTM and CDR2 is ANQGSEA. V lost 7 bases and J lost 0; bases outside the gene matches: 5. CDR3 region: CSGGQTMNTEAFF. DNA for the CDR3: TGCAGCGGGGGACAGACCATGAACACTGAAGCTTTCTTT.

This rearrangement joins TRBV3-1 (or the pseudogene TRBV3-2) to TRBJ1-6; no reliable D call. Germline CDR1 is LGHDT and CDR2 is YNNKEL (reference sequence). This CDR3 is built from 17 residues. Trimming took off 0 bases at V and 7 bases at J, with 16 bases between the two ends. The CDR3 DNA reads TGTGCCAGCAGCCAAGATCCCTACCCGATCGAGAATTCACCCCTCCACTTT. Translating it yields CASSQDPYPIENSPLHF.